This TCR beta chain was sequenced for a study of cytomegalovirus exposure and HLA in healthy donors. About the study: A preliminary data release comprised 70 million to 95 million unique TCRs obtained from HLA-typed donors. General observations from the study: CMV serostatus was the sole immune exposure information available. At a 0.05 false discovery rate, a later analysis found 16,951 TCR beta sequences to be associated with HLA alleles. Most of the TCR beta V segments (in an earlier analysis) were productive either about 87% or about 30% of the time.

V was clipped by 0 bases and J by 11 bases, with 7 bases between them. The CDR3 runs 12 residues. Germline-derived CDR1 and CDR2 are WNHNN and SYGVQD (reference sequence). In the PCR, 60 Vbeta and 13 Jbeta primers were used. The data were produced by immunoSEQ multiplex PCR, yet TCRdb's version contains in-frame clones alone and is incomplete. The sample includes 200,000 to 250,000 clones, roughly 87% of them seen just once. In its sample, this clone was seen a few times. Its antigen is unidentified. The sample comprised PBMCs. V is TRBV10-1 and J is TRBJ1-4, with D perhaps TRBD1 (6 bases). The sequence was obtained from a woman between 40 and 55 years old in good health and CMV-seropositive. CDR3 in amino acids: CASSESGGKLFF. The CDR3 DNA follows: TGCGCCAGCAGTGAGTCAGGGGGTAAACTGTTTTTT.